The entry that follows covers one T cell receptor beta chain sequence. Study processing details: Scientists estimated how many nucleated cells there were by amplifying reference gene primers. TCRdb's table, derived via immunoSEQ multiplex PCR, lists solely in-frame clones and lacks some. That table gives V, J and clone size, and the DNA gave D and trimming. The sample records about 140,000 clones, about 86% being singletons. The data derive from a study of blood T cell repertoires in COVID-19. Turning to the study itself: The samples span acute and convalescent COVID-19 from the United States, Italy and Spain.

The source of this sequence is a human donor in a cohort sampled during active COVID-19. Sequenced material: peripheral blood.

This chain's CDR3 is CASSPGDRRFTF. The DNA for the CDR3 is TGTGCCAGTAGTCCTGGCGACAGGCGCTTTACCTTC. V usage is TRBV19 and J usage is TRBJ1-2, with D maybe TRBD1 (6 bases). Germline CDR1 reads LNHDA; CDR2 reads SQIVND (reference sequence). This CDR3 is built from 12 residues. With 5 bases removed from V and 14 bases from J, the gap between germline ends came to 18 bases. Together with reference TRBV19 and TRBJ1-2, the CDR3 gives the full variable domain: DGGITQSPKYLFRKEGQNVTLSCEQNLNHDAMYWYRQDPGQGLRLIYYSQIVNDFQKGDIAEGYSVSREKKESFPLTVTSAQKNPTAFYLCASSPGDRRFTFGSGTRLTVV.